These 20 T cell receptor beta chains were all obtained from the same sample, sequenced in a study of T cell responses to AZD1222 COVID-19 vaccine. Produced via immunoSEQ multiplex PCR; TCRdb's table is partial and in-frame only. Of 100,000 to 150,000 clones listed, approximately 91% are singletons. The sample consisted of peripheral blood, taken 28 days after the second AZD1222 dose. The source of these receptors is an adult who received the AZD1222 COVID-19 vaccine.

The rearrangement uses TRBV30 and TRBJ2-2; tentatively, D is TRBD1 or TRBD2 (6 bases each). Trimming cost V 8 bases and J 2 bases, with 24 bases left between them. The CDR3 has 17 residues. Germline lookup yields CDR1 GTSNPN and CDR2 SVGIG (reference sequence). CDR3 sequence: CARRQGRQNKNTGELFF. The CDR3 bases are TGTGCCAGGCGTCAGGGGAGGCAAAACAAAAACACCGGGGAGCTGTTTTTT.

The CDR3 nucleotides read TGTGCCAGCAGCTTATCGACCGGTGGGCAGTACTTC. Protein product: CASSLSTGGQYF. The rearrangement joins TRBV7-9 to TRBJ2-7; the D is unclear. Trimming pared 2 bases from V and 9 bases from J, leaving 11 bases between. Germline lookup yields CDR1 SEHNR and CDR2 FQNEAQ (reference sequence). The CDR3 has 12 residues.

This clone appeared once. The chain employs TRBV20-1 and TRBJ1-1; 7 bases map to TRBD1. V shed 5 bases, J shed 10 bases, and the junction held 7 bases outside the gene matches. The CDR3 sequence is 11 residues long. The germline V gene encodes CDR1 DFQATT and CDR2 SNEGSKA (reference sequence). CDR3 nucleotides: TGCAGTGCTGAAGTCGACAGGGCAGCTTTCTTT. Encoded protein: CSAEVDRAAFF.

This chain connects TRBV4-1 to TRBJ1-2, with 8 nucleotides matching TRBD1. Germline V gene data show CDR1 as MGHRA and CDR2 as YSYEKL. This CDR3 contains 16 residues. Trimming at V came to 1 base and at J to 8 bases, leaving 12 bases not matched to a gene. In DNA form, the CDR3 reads TGCGCCAGCAGCCAAGCGGCCCAGGACAGGGATCGAGGCTACACCTTC. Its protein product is CASSQAAQDRDRGYTF.

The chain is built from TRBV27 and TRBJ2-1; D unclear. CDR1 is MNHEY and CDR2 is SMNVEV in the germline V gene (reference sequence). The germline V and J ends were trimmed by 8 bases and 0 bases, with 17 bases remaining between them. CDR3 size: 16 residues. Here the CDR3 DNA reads TGTGCCAGCCGGCGGTCCCAGGCGGTCTCCTACAATGAGCAGTTCTTC. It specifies CASRRSQAVSYNEQFF.

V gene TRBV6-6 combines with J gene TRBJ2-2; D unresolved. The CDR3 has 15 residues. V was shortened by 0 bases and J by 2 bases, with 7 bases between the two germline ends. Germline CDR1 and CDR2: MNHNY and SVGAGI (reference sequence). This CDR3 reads CASSYSVSNTGELFF. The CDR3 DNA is TGTGCCAGCAGTTACTCGGTATCTAACACCGGGGAGCTGTTTTTT.

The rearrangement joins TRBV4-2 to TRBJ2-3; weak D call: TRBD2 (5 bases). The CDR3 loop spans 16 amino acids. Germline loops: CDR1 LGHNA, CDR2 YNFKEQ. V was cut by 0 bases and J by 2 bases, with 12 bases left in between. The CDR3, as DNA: TGTGCCAGCAGCCAAGAATCGGCTAGCTTCACAGATACGCAGTATTTT. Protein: CASSQESASFTDTQYF.

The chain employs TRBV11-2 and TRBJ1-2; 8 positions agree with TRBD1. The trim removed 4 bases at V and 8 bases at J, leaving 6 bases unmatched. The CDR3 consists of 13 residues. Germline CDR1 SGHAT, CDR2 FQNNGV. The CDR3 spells CASSSPGGWGYTF. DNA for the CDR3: TGTGCCAGCAGCTCACCAGGGGGCTGGGGCTACACCTTC.

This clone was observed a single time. CDR3 amino acids: CASSPVSGTGFHEQYF. The CDR3 bases are TGTGCCAGCAGCCCAGTATCCGGGACAGGATTTCACGAGCAGTACTTC. The chain uses TRBV4-2 and TRBJ2-7; 8 bases fit TRBD1. The CDR3 is 16 residues long. CDR1 and CDR2 from the germline V gene are LGHNA and YNFKEQ. V lost 4 bases, J lost 5 bases, and 13 bases stayed unmatched.

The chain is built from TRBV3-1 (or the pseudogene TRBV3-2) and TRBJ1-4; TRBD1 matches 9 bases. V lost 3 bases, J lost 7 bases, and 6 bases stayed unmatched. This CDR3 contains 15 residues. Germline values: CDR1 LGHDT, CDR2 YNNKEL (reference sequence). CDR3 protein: CASSHRDRAPEKLFF. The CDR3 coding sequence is TGTGCCAGCAGCCATCGGGACAGGGCGCCTGAAAAACTGTTTTTT.

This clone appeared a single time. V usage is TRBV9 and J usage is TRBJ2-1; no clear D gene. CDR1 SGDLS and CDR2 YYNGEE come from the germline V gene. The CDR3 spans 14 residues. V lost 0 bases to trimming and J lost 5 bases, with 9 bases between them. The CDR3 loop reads CASSVGTFHNEQFF. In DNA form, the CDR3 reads TGTGCCAGCAGCGTAGGAACGTTCCACAATGAGCAGTTCTTC. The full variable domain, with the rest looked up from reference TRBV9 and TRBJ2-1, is DSGVTQTPKHLITATGQRVTLRCSPRSGDLSVYWYQQSLDQGLQFLIQYYNGEERAKGNILERFSAQQFPDLHSELNLSSLELGDSALYFCASSVGTFHNEQFFGPGTRLTVL.

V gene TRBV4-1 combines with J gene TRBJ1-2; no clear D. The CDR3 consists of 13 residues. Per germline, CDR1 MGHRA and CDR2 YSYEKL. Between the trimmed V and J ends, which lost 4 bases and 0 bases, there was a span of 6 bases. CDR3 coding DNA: TGCGCCAGCAGCCTGACAACTAACTATGGCTACACCTTC. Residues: CASSLTTNYGYTF.

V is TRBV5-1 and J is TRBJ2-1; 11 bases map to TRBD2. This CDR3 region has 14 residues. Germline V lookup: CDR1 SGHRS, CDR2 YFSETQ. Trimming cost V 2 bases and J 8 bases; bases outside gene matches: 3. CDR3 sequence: CASSFTSGSHEQFF. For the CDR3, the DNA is TGCGCCAGCAGCTTCACTAGCGGGAGTCATGAGCAGTTCTTC.

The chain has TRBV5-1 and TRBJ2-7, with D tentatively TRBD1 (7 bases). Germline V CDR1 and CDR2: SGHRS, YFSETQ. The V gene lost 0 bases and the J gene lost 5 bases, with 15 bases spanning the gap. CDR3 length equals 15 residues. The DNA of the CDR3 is TGCGCCAGCAGCTTGGAGGCAGGGGGGTTGAACGAGCAGTACTTC. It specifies CASSLEAGGLNEQYF.

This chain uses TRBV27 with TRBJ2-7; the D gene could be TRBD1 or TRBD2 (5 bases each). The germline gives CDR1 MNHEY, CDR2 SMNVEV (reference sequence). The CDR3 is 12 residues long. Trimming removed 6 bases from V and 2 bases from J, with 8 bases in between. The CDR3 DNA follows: TGTGCCAGCAGGTCGGGGCCCTACGAGCAGTACTTC. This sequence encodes CASRSGPYEQYF.

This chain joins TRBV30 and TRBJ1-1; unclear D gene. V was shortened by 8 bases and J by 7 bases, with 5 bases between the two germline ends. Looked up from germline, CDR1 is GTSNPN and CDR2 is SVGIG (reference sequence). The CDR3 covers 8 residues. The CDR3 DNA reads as TGTGCCCACAGTGAAGCTTTCTTT. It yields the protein CAHSEAFF.

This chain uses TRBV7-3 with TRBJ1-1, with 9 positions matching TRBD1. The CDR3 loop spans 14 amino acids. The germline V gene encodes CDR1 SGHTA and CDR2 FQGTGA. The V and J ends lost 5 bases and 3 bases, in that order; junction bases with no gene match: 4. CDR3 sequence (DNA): TGTGCCAGCAGCGCCCGACAGGGGGACACTGAAGCTTTCTTT. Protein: CASSARQGDTEAFF. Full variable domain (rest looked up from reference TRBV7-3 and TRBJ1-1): GAGVSQTPSNKVTEKGKYVELRCDPISGHTALYWYRQSLGQGPEFLIYFQGTGAADDSGLPNDRFFAVRPEGSVSTLKIQRTERGDSAVYLCASSARQGDTEAFFGQGTRLTVV.

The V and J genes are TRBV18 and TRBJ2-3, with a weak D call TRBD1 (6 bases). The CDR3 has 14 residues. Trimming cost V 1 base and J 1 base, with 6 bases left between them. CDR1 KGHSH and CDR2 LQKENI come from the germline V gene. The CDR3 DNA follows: TGTGCCAGCTCACCACGGACAGGCACAGATACGCAGTATTTT. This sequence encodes CASSPRTGTDTQYF.

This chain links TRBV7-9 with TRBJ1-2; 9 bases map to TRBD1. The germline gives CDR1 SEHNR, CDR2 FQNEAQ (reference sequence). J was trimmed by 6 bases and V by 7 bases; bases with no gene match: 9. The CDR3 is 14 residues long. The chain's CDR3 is CASTFRTGVDGYTF. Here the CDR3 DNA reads TGTGCCAGCACCTTTAGGACAGGGGTGGATGGCTACACCTTC.

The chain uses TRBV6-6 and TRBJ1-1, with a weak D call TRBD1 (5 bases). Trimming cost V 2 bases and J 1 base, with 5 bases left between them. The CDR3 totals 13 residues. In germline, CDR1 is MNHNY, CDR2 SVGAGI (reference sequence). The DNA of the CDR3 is TGTGCCAGCAGTTACGGACAGAACACTGAAGCTTTCTTT. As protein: CASSYGQNTEAFF.